Presented here are 10 T cell receptor beta chains from one specimen sequenced in a study of beta chain features in type 1 diabetes. Reverse transcribing all isolated RNA meant expressed TCRB transcripts were sequenced. Repertoires were generated with immunoSEQ multiplex PCR, while TCRdb's copy carries only in-frame clones and drops some. This table has 600,000 or so clones, around 12% appearing once. Study-wide results and limits: A moderate, significant TCRB CDR3 shortening appeared in type 1 diabetes across four CD4+ subsets.

No cognate antigen is known for these TCRs. The sample taken for sequencing was naive CD4+ T cells from blood. These receptors were obtained from a man aged 25-45 years with type 1 diabetes.

This clone was seen a few times. The chain has TRBV20-1 and TRBJ2-7; D perhaps matches TRBD2 (5 bases). The CDR3 length is 11 residues. Germline lookup yields CDR1 DFQATT and CDR2 SNEGSKA (reference sequence). Trimming removed 3 bases at V and 5 bases at J, with 8 bases between. The CDR3 sequence: CSARWGDEQYF. In DNA form, the CDR3 reads TGCAGTGCTAGGTGGGGAGACGAGCAGTACTTC.

This clone was seen only a few times. This sequence joins TRBV29-1 and TRBJ2-7; no definite D call. The CDR3 length is 12 residues. Trimming removed 7 bases at V and 3 bases at J, with 13 bases between. Germline V CDR1 and CDR2: SQVTM, ANQGSEA. Written as DNA, the CDR3 is TGCAGCGCAACCCTGAACAGCTACGAGCAGTACTTC. As protein: CSATLNSYEQYF.

This clone was detected only a few times. The chain links TRBV7-2 to TRBJ2-5, with D perhaps given as TRBD1 or TRBD2 (5 bases each). Looked up from germline, CDR1 is SGHTA and CDR2 is FQGNSA. The CDR3 sequence is 16 residues long. Trimming left V 1 base short and J 4 bases short, with 16 bases between. The CDR3 DNA reads TGTGCCAGCAGCTTAGAGGGGACCCCCGGAGGAGAGACCCAGTACTTC. It is translated as CASSLEGTPGGETQYF. The full variable domain, in which reference TRBV7-2 and TRBJ2-5 provide the parts outside the CDR3, is GAGVSQSPSNKVTEKGKDVELRCDPISGHTALYWYRQSLGQGLEFLIYFQGNSAPDKSGLPSDRFSAERTGGSVSTLTIQRTQQEDSAVYLCASSLEGTPGGETQYFGPGTRLLVL.

Only a few counts were recorded for this clone. Within the sample, other DNA sequences also encode this same CDR3. This chain connects TRBV4-3 to TRBJ1-2; D call uncertain. There are 14 residues in the CDR3. V dropped 0 bases and J dropped 4 bases, with 9 bases sitting between them. CDR1 and CDR2 (germline): LGHNA, YSLEER. The CDR3 sequence: CASSQDLGSYGYTF. DNA for the CDR3: TGCGCCAGCAGCCAAGATCTGGGAAGCTATGGCTACACCTTC.

This clone has just a few counts. The J gene is TRBJ2-7, the V gene TRBV28, with 12 nucleotides matching TRBD2. CDR1 and CDR2 (germline): MDHEN, SYDVKM. The CDR3 is made up of 17 amino acids. V lost 4 bases, J lost 2 bases, and 9 bases stayed unmatched. CDR3 amino acids: CASSSRPGLAGTYEQYF. The CDR3 DNA sequence: TGTGCCAGCAGTTCGAGGCCAGGACTAGCGGGGACCTACGAGCAGTACTTC. Combining the CDR3 with reference TRBV28 and TRBJ2-7 gives the whole variable domain DVKVTQSSRYLVKRTGEKVFLECVQDMDHENMFWYRQDPGLGLRLIYFSYDVKMKEKGDIPEGYSVSREKKERFSLILESASTNQTSMYLCASSSRPGLAGTYEQYFGPGTRLTVT.

Comment on this clone: The sample contains more than one DNA sequence encoding this CDR3. The genes are TRBV7-2 and TRBJ1-2, with D perhaps matching TRBD1 (6 bases). Germline assignment: CDR1 SGHTA and CDR2 FQGNSA. This CDR3 has 14 amino acids. Trimming took off 3 bases at V and 2 bases at J, with 10 bases between the two ends. DNA for the CDR3: TGTGCCAGCAGCTTTTTGGGGGCCAACTATGGCTACACCTTC. It codes for CASSFLGANYGYTF. Drawing the rest from reference TRBV7-2 and TRBJ1-2, the complete variable domain is GAGVSQSPSNKVTEKGKDVELRCDPISGHTALYWYRQSLGQGLEFLIYFQGNSAPDKSGLPSDRFSAERTGGSVSTLTIQRTQQEDSAVYLCASSFLGANYGYTFGSGTRLTVV.

The J gene is TRBJ2-1, the V gene TRBV25-1; 13 bases fit TRBD2. With V trimmed by 5 bases and J by 6 bases, 7 bases remained unmatched. The CDR3 covers 16 residues. The germline gives CDR1 MGHDK, CDR2 SYGVNS. The chain's CDR3 is CASSRTSGGASNEQFF. The CDR3 nucleotides read TGTGCCAGCAGTCGAACTAGCGGGGGGGCCTCCAATGAGCAGTTCTTC.

V and J are TRBV7-9 and TRBJ1-1; 7 bases align to TRBD1. Germline loops: CDR1 SEHNR, CDR2 FQNEAQ (reference sequence). This CDR3 is 14 amino acids long. J gave up 4 bases and V 4 bases, and 6 bases lay outside the gene matches. In DNA, the CDR3 is TGTGCCAGCAGCTCCCGACAGGGATCCACTGAAGCTTTCTTT. It codes for CASSSRQGSTEAFF.

The V gene is TRBV6-1, the J gene TRBJ1-5; D gene uncertain. V lost 0 bases and J 7 bases, leaving 10 bases between the germline ends. CDR1 MNHNS and CDR2 SASEGT come from the germline V gene. The CDR3 runs 14 residues. CDR3 in DNA: TGTGCCAGCAGTGAAGCAGGGTTCGTCCAGCCCCAGCATTTT. This translates into CASSEAGFVQPQHF.

This clone was seen a few times. This chain links TRBV11-2 with TRBJ1-4, with D tentatively TRBD1 (5 bases). Trimming removed 3 bases at V and 7 bases at J, with 12 bases between. The CDR3 is made up of 14 amino acids. Germline V lookup: CDR1 SGHAT, CDR2 FQNNGV. CDR3 residues: CASSFQGGSEKLFF. The CDR3 nucleotides read TGTGCCAGCAGCTTCCAGGGCGGCAGTGAAAAACTGTTTTTT.